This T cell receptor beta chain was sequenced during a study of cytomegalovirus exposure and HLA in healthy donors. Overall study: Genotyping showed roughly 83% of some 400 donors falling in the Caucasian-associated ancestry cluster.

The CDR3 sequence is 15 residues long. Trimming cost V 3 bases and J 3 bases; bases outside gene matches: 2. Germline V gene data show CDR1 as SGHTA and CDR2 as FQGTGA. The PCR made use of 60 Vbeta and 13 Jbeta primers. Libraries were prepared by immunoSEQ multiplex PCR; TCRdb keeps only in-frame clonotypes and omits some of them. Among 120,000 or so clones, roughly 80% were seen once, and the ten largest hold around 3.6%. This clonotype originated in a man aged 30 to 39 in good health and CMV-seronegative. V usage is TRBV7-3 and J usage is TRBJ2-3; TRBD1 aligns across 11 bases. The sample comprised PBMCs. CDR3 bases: TGTGCCAGCAGCTTCGGACAGGGGGCAACAGATACGCAGTATTTT. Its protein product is CASSFGQGATDTQYF.